A single T cell receptor beta chain is shown here with its context. The antigen is undetermined. The CDR3 has 17 amino acids. The germline V gene encodes CDR1 MGHRA and CDR2 YSYEKL. Trimming removed 0 bases from V and 4 bases from J; junction bases left unmatched: 9. This entry is derived from a study of cytomegalovirus exposure and HLA in healthy donors. Study-level findings and limits: Compared with the roughly 670-donor mean, an Asian-associated ancestry cluster reportedly had fewer N-insertions, according to a later analysis. CMV serostatus was the only immune exposure information that was available. Likely technical artifact: a cluster of highly shared sequence variants. Most TCR sequences were uncommon, yet certain public TCRs appeared in many donors.

The PCR ran on 60 Vbeta and 13 Jbeta primers. Produced via immunoSEQ multiplex PCR; TCRdb's table is partial and in-frame only. The profile shows around 100,000 clones, 79% of them singletons. The V gene is TRBV4-1, the J gene TRBJ2-4; 7 nucleotides line up with TRBD1. This receptor was taken from a female donor in good health and CMV-seropositive. The specimen sequenced was PBMCs. The CDR3 sequence: CASSQEPSGTAKNIQYF. The CDR3, as DNA: TGCGCCAGCAGCCAAGAACCTTCCGGGACAGCTAAAAACATTCAGTACTTC.